These 10 T cell receptor beta chains were sequenced from one sample in a study of early T cells in non-severe SARS-CoV-2 infection. MiXCR was run by TCRdb on the 5' RACE reads, yielding one entry per CDR3 protein. This sample has some 41,000 distinct CDR3 sequences, with 5.8% found just once. Material: whole blood. These receptor sequences come from an adult who was a healthcare worker with PCR-confirmed SARS-CoV-2 infection or an uninfected control (not recorded which).

This clonotype was counted ten times or more. The chain couples TRBV2 to TRBJ1-1; D ambiguous. CDR3 length: 12 residues. Trimming stripped 5 bases from V and 1 base from J, with 5 bases between. Germline lookup yields CDR1 SNHLY and CDR2 FYNNEI. CDR3 nucleotide sequence: TGTGCCAGCAGTAGGACGAACACTGAAGCTTTCTTT. Protein: CASSRTNTEAFF.

This clonotype is medium-sized (0.01 to 0.1%) within its sample. The chain couples TRBV7-9 to TRBJ2-7, with D tentatively TRBD1 (5 bases). Germline CDR1 and CDR2: SEHNR and FQNEAQ (reference sequence). CDR3 length: 13 residues. V lost 4 bases to trimming and J lost 5 bases, with 12 bases between them. The CDR3 DNA is TGTGCCAGCAGCTCTGACAGTTTTGACGAGCAGTACTTC. Protein: CASSSDSFDEQYF.

The table lists this clonotype with many counts. The rearrangement uses TRBV10-3 and TRBJ2-7; tentatively, D is TRBD1 (5 bases). Trimming pared 2 bases from V and 1 base from J, leaving 12 bases between. The CDR3 extends over 15 amino acids. The germline V gene has CDR1 ENHRY and CDR2 SYGVKD. In nucleotides, the CDR3 is TGTGCCATCAGTGAGCTAAGGGGTTGGTCCTACGAGCAGTACTTC. Encoded protein: CAISELRGWSYEQYF.

This clonotype was seen more than once but under ten times. This chain links TRBV6-5 with TRBJ2-7; TRBD2 might be the D (5 bases). The V gene's germline CDR1 is MNHEY and CDR2 SVGAGI. CDR3 length equals 15 residues. Trimming removed 5 bases at V and 4 bases at J, with 18 bases between. CDR3 in amino acids: CASSPYEPWEYEQYF. The CDR3 nucleotides read TGTGCCAGCAGTCCCTACGAACCCTGGGAGTACGAGCAGTACTTC.

This clonotype has a handful of counts. The chain links TRBV12-3 or TRBV12-4 to TRBJ2-7, with no clear D. Trimming shortened V by 4 bases and J by 3 bases, and 7 bases separated the two germline ends. The CDR3 has 12 residues. For the CDR3, the DNA is TGTGCCAGCAGTTCGGTCCTCTACGAGCAGTACTTC. Translated, it gives CASSSVLYEQYF.

In its sample, this clonotype was seen a few times. The rearrangement joins TRBV19 to TRBJ2-3; a possible D gene is TRBD2 (6 bases). V was trimmed by 7 bases and J by 0 bases, leaving 17 bases between them. Germline lookup yields CDR1 LNHDA and CDR2 SQIVND (reference sequence). CDR3 length: 16 amino acids. CDR3 bases: TGTGCCAGTACCGCACGAGGAGGGTATAGCACAGATACGCAGTATTTT. Protein product: CASTARGGYSTDTQYF.

The chain carries TRBV6-2 or TRBV6-3 and TRBJ2-7, with a tentative D call TRBD1 (5 bases). Trimming shortened V by 5 bases and J by 6 bases, and 17 bases separated the two germline ends. This CDR3 spans 14 amino acids. CDR1 and CDR2 (germline): MNHEY, SVGEGT. CDR3 loop: CASSTDSARSEQYF. Here the CDR3 DNA reads TGTGCCAGCAGTACAGACAGCGCCCGGAGCGAGCAGTACTTC.

DNA for the CDR3: TGTGCCAGCAGCTTCAAAGCACTAGCGGGGGAGGTGTACGAGCAGTACTTC. It encodes CASSFKALAGEVYEQYF. The chain uses TRBV7-2 and TRBJ2-7, with TRBD2 matching 11 bases. V gave up 3 bases and J gave up 4 bases; unmatched junction bases: 11. The CDR3 totals 17 residues. Per the germline V gene, CDR1 is SGHTA and CDR2 is FQGNSA.

This clonotype was counted only a few times. The CDR3 is CASSGRQGSTGELFF. Written as DNA, the CDR3 is TGTGCCAGCAGTGGCAGACAGGGGAGCACCGGGGAGCTGTTTTTT. The J gene is TRBJ2-2, the V gene TRBV2; 8 bases fit TRBD1. The CDR3 loop spans 15 amino acids. After removal of 4 bases from V and 4 bases from J, the junction contained 5 bases not matched to a gene. Germline V gene lookup returns CDR1 SNHLY and CDR2 FYNNEI.

Ten or more counts support this clonotype. J is TRBJ2-7 and V is TRBV11-1; TRBD1 matches at 10 bases. Unmatched junction bases numbered 4, after V lost 3 bases and J lost 2 bases. Germline CDR1 SGHAT, CDR2 FQDESV (reference sequence). CDR3 size: 15 residues. CDR3 amino acids: CASSFGTGEAYEQYF. CDR3 coding DNA: TGTGCCAGCAGCTTTGGGACAGGGGAGGCCTACGAGCAGTACTTC.